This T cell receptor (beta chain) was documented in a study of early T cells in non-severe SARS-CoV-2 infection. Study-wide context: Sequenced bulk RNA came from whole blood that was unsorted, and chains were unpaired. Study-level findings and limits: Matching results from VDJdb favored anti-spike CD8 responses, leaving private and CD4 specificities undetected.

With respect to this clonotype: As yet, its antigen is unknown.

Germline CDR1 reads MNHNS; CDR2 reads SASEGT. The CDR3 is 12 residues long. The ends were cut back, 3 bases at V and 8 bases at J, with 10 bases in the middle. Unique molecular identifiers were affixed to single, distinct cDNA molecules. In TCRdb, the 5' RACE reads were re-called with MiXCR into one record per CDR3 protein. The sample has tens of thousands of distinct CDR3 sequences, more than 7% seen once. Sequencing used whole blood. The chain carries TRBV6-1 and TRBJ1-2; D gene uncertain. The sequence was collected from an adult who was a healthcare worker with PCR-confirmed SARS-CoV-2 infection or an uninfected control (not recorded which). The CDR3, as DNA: TGTGCCAGCAGTGAGCTGACACGCGGCTACACCTTC. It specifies CASSELTRGYTF.